The TCR beta chain described here comes from a study of pediatric ulcerative colitis. Rectal tissue came from one to two pinch biopsies taken at colonoscopy. The germline V gene has CDR1 KGHSH and CDR2 LQKENI. The CDR3 runs to 15 residues. The V gene end was trimmed by 3 bases and the J gene end by 5 bases; junction bases not matched to a gene: 6. The assay was run at survey level. The repertoire was sequenced with immunoSEQ multiplex PCR; TCRdb's copy has only in-frame clones and lacks some. The sample contains about 36,000 clones, around 73% of which appear only once. The chain carries TRBV18 and TRBJ2-7, with 11 bases fitting TRBD1. Sequenced sample: gut tissue. The sequence was obtained from a boy younger than 18 with moderate ulcerative colitis. Here the CDR3 reads CASSPRGQGVNEQYF. The CDR3 DNA sequence: TGTGCCAGCTCACCCCGGGGACAGGGGGTAAACGAGCAGTACTTC. Complete variable domain (other parts from reference TRBV18 and TRBJ2-7): NAGVMQNPRHLVRRRGQEARLRCSPMKGHSHVYWYRQLPEEGLKFMVYLQKENIIDESGMPKERFSAEFPKEGPSILRIQQVVRGDSAAYFCASSPRGQGVNEQYFGPGTRLTVT.